These 8 T cell receptor beta chains originate from one sample sequenced in a study of cytomegalovirus exposure and HLA in healthy donors. Here immunoSEQ multiplex PCR was the method, and the copy in TCRdb shows in-frame clones only, minus some. The sample lists tens of thousands of clones, over 95% occurring once. Sequencing input: PBMCs. These receptors all come from a man aged 18 to 30 in good health and CMV-seronegative.

J is TRBJ2-5 and V is TRBV7-9; tentatively, D is TRBD1 (6 bases). From germline, CDR1 is SEHNR and CDR2 FQNEAQ (reference sequence). V lost 8 bases to trimming and J lost 5 bases, with 21 bases between them. The CDR3 runs 15 residues. In DNA, the CDR3 is TGTGCCAGCCAGTCCCAGGGGCTATTCAGCGAGACCCAGTACTTC. It encodes CASQSQGLFSETQYF.

This rearrangement joins TRBV19 to TRBJ2-7, with D tentatively TRBD2 (5 bases). The CDR3 spans 13 residues. V was clipped by 6 bases and J by 1 base, with 10 bases between them. The V gene's germline CDR1 is LNHDA and CDR2 SQIVND (reference sequence). The CDR3 reads CASRQSGSYEQYF. The DNA of the CDR3 is TGTGCCAGTAGGCAGAGCGGATCCTACGAGCAGTACTTC.

There are a few counts of this clone. CDR3 nucleotides: TGTGCCAGCAGTGACTCCGGCGGCTATGGCTACACCTTC. This gives the protein CASSDSGGYGYTF. V and J are TRBV6-4 and TRBJ1-2; D not resolved. Germline V gives CDR1 MRHNA, CDR2 SNTAGT. There are 13 residues in the CDR3. V lost 0 bases and J 4 bases, leaving 6 bases between the germline ends.

V is TRBV27 and J is TRBJ2-7, with TRBD1 as a possible D gene (6 bases). The germline V gene encodes CDR1 MNHEY and CDR2 SMNVEV (reference sequence). The CDR3 is 13 residues long. V gave up 6 bases and J gave up 5 bases, with 14 bases separating them. The CDR3 sequence is CASSLNRAHEQYF. CDR3 nucleotide sequence: TGTGCCAGCAGCCTCAACAGGGCCCACGAGCAGTACTTC.

V is TRBV6-5 and J is TRBJ2-3; weak D call: TRBD2 (6 bases). Trimming removed 4 bases from V and 0 bases from J, with 11 bases in between. Germline V gene sequence: CDR1 MNHEY, CDR2 SVGAGI. This CDR3 has 15 residues. In DNA form, the CDR3 reads TGTGCCAGCAGTTCGGGGACTCTCAGCACAGATACGCAGTATTTT. Amino acid sequence: CASSSGTLSTDTQYF.

Regarding this clone: This same CDR3 is encoded by further DNA sequences in the sample. The J gene is TRBJ1-6, the V gene TRBV7-9, with 7 bases fitting TRBD1. Trimming cost V 1 base and J 7 bases; bases outside gene matches: 4. The CDR3 is made up of 15 amino acids. Looked up from germline, CDR1 is SEHNR and CDR2 is FQNEAQ (reference sequence). The CDR3 region has the DNA TGTGCCAGCAGCTTAGTAGGAGGGGGCAATTCACCCCTCCACTTT. Protein: CASSLVGGGNSPLHF. Full variable domain (rest looked up from reference TRBV7-9 and TRBJ1-6): DTGVSQNPRHKITKRGQNVTFRCDPISEHNRLYWYRQTLGQGPEFLTYFQNEAQLEKSRLLSDRFSAERPKGSFSTLEIQRTEQGDSAMYLCASSLVGGGNSPLHFGNGTRLTVT.

The chain is built from TRBV5-4 and TRBJ2-5; D is unresolved. The CDR3 consists of 13 residues. The ends were cut back, 2 bases at V and 0 bases at J, with 5 bases in the middle. CDR1 and CDR2 (germline): SGHNT, YYREEE (reference sequence). CDR3 coding DNA: TGTGCCAGCAGCTTAGCGTACCAAGAGACCCAGTACTTC. It specifies CASSLAYQETQYF.

This clone came up once. J is TRBJ1-2 and V is TRBV28; weak D call: TRBD1 (6 bases). Germline lookup yields CDR1 MDHEN and CDR2 SYDVKM. Trimming pared 7 bases from V and 6 bases from J, leaving 15 bases between. The length of the CDR3 is 13 residues. The CDR3 region has the DNA TGTGCCAGCAAAGTGGGGGCAGGGGATGGCTACACCTTC. Protein product: CASKVGAGDGYTF.